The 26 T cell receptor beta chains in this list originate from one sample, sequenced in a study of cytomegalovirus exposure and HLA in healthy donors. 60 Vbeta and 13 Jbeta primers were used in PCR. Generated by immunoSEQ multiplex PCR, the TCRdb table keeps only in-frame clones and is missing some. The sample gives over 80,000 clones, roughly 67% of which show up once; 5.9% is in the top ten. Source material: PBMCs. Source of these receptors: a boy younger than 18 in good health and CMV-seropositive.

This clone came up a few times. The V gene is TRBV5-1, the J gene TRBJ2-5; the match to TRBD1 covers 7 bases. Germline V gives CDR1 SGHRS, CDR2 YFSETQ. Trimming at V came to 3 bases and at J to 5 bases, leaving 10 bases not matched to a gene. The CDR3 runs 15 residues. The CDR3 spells CASSSGTGVGETQYF. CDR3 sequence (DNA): TGCGCCAGCAGCTCCGGCACAGGGGTAGGGGAGACCCAGTACTTC.

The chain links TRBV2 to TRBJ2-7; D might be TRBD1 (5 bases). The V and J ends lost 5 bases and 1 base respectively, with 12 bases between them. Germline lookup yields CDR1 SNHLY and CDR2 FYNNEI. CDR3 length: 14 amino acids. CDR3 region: CASSLQETSYEQYF. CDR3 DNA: TGTGCCAGCAGTCTACAGGAAACTTCCTACGAGCAGTACTTC.

The CDR3, as DNA: TGTGCCAGCAGTAGAACAGGGAAACCTAACTATGGCTACACCTTC. Protein product: CASSRTGKPNYGYTF. This chain connects TRBV2 to TRBJ1-2; TRBD1 might be the D (6 bases). V was clipped by 5 bases and J by 0 bases, with 13 bases between them. CDR1 and CDR2 (germline): SNHLY, FYNNEI. The CDR3 is made up of 15 amino acids.

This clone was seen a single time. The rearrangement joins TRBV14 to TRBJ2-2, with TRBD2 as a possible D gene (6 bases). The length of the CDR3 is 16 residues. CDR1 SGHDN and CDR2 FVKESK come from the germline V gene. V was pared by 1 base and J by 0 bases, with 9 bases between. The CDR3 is CASSQAGGANTGELFF. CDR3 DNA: TGTGCCAGCAGCCAAGCAGGCGGGGCGAACACCGGGGAGCTGTTTTTT.

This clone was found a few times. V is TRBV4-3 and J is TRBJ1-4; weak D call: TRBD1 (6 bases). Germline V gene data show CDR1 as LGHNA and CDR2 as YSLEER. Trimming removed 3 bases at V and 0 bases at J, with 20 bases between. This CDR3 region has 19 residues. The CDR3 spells CASSQHKTGLYSTNEKLFF. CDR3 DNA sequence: TGCGCCAGCAGCCAGCATAAAACAGGGCTTTACTCAACTAATGAAAAACTGTTTTTT.

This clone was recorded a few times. The chain's CDR3 is CASSSKGLGTGELFF. Here the CDR3 DNA reads TGTGCCAGCAGCTCCAAGGGGCTAGGCACCGGGGAGCTGTTTTTT. J is TRBJ2-2 and V is TRBV7-9, with D perhaps TRBD1 (5 bases). The CDR3 is 15 amino acids. Germline lookup yields CDR1 SEHNR and CDR2 FQNEAQ (reference sequence). Trimming removed 4 bases from V and 4 bases from J, with 13 bases in between.

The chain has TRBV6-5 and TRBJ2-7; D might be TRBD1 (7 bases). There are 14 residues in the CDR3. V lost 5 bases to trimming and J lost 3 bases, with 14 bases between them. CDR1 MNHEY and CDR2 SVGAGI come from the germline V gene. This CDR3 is CASSPSGGLYEQYF. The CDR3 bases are TGTGCCAGCAGTCCCTCAGGGGGGCTCTACGAGCAGTACTTC.

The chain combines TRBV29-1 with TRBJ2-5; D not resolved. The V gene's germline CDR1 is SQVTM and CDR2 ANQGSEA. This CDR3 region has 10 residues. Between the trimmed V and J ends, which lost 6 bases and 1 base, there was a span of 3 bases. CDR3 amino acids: CSVRQETQYF. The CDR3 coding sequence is TGCAGCGTCCGCCAAGAGACCCAGTACTTC.

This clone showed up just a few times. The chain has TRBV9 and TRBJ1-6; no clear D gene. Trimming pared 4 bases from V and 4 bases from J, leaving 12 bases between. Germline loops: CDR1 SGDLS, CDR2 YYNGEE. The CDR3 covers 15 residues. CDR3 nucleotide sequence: TGTGCCAGCAGCCCCCCCGGGGATTATAATTCACCCCTCCACTTT. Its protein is CASSPPGDYNSPLHF.

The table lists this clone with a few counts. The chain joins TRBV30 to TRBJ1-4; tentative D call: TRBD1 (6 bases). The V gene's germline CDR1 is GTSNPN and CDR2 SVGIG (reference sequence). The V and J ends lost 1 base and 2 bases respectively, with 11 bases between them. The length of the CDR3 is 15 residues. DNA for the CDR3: TGTGCCTGGAGTGATACAGGGAGCACTAATGAAAAACTGTTTTTT. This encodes CAWSDTGSTNEKLFF.

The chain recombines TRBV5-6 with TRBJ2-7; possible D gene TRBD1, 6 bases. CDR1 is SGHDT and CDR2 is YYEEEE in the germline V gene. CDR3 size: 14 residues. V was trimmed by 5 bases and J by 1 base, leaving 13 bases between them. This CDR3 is CASSLTTGSYEQYF. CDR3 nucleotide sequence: TGTGCCAGCAGTCTGACGACAGGTTCCTACGAGCAGTACTTC.

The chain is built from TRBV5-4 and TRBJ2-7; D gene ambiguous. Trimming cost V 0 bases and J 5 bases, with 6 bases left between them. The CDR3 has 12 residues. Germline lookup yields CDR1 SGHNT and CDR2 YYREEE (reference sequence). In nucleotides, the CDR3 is TGTGCCAGCAGCTTGGTTGCGAACGAGCAGTACTTC. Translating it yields CASSLVANEQYF.

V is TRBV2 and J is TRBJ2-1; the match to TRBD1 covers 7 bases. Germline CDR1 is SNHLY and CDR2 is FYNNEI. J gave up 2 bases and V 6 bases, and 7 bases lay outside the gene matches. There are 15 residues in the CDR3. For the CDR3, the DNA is TGTGCCAGCAGGATCCGACAGGGCGCCTACAATGAGCAGTTCTTC. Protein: CASRIRQGAYNEQFF. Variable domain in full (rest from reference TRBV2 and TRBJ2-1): EPEVTQTPSHQVTQMGQEVILRCVPISNHLYFYWYRQILGQKVEFLVSFYNNEISEKSEIFDDQFSVERPDGSNFTLKIRSTKLEDSAMYFCASRIRQGAYNEQFFGPGTRLTVL.

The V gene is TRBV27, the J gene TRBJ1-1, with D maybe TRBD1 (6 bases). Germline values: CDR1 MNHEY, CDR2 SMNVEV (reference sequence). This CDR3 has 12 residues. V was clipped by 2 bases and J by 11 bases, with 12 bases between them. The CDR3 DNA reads TGTGCCAGCAGTTTAGGGGGCGCAGAGGCTTTCTTT. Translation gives CASSLGGAEAFF.

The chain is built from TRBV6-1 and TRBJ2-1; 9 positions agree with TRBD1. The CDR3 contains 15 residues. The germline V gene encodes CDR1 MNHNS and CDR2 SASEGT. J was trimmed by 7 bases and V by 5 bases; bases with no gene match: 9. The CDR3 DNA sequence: TGTGCCAGCAGTAAAGATACAGGGGGCGGGAATGAGCAGTTCTTC. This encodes CASSKDTGGGNEQFF.

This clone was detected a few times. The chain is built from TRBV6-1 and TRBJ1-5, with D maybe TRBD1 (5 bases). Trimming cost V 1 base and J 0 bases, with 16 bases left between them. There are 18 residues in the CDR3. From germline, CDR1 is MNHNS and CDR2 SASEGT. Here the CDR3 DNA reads TGTGCCAGCAGTGAAGGCTCACTCGGAGGGGTTAGCAATCAGCCCCAGCATTTT. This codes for CASSEGSLGGVSNQPQHF.

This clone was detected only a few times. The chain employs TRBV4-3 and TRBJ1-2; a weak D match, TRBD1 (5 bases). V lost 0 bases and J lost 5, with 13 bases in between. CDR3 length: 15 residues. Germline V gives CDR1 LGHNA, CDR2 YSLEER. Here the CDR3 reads CASSQEWGGGYGYTF. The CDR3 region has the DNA TGCGCCAGCAGCCAAGAGTGGGGGGGAGGATATGGCTACACCTTC.

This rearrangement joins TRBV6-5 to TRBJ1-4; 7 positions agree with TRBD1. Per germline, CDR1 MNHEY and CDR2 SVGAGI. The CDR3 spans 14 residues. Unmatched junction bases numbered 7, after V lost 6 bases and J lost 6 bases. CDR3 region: CASSPEGADEKLFF. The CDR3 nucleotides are TGTGCCAGCAGCCCTGAGGGGGCAGATGAAAAACTGTTTTTT.

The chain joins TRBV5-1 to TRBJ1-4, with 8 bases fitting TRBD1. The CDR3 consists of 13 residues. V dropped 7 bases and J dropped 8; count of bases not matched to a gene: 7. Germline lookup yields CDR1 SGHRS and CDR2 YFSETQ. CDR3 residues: CASADRVSEKLFF. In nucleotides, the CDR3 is TGCGCCAGCGCGGACAGGGTCAGCGAAAAACTGTTTTTT.

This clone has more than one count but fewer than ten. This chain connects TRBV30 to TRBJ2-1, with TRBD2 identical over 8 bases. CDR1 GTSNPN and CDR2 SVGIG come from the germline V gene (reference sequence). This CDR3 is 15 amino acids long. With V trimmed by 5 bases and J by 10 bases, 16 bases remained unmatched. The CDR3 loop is CAWAIGASGSGEQFF. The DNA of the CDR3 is TGTGCCTGGGCAATCGGGGCTAGCGGGTCGGGCGAGCAGTTCTTC. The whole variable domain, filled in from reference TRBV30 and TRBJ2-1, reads SQTIHQWPATLVQPVGSPLSLECTVEGTSNPNLYWYRQAAGRGLQLLFYSVGIGQISSEVPQNLSASRPQDRQFILSSKKLLLSDSGFYLCAWAIGASGSGEQFFGPGTRLTVL.

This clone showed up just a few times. CDR3 bases: TGTGCCATCAGACTCGGACTAGCCTACAATGAGCAGTTCTTC. Its translation: CAIRLGLAYNEQFF. V usage is TRBV10-3 and J usage is TRBJ2-1, with 7 bases aligning to TRBD2. Trimming at V came to 6 bases and at J to 2 bases, leaving 4 bases not matched to a gene. The CDR3 has 14 amino acids. CDR1 is ENHRY, CDR2 SYGVKD, per germline.

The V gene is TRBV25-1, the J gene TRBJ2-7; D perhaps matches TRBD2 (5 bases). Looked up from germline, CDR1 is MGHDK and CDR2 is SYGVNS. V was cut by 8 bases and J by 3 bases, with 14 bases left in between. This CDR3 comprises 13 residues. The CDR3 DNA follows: TGTGCCAGCCGCCCTCACGGGGACTACGAGCAGTACTTC. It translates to CASRPHGDYEQYF.

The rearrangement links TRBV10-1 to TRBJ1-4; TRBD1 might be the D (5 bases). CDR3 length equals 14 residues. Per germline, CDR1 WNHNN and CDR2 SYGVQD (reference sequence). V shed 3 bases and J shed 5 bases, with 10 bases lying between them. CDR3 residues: CASSDTGGNEKLFF. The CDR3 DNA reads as TGCGCCAGCAGTGACACCGGGGGGAATGAAAAACTGTTTTTT.

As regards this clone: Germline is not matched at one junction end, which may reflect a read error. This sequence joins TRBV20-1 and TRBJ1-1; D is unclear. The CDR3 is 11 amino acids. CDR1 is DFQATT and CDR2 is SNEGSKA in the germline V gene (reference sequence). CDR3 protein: CSAHGNAEAFF. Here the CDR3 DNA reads TGCAGTGCCCACGGGAACGCTGAAGCTTTCTTT.

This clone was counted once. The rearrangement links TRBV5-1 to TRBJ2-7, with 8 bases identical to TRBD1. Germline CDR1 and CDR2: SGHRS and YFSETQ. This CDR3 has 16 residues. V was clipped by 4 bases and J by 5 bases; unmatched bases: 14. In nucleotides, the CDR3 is TGCGCCAGCAGCCCGGTCGTCGCCGACAGGGGCCACGAGCAGTACTTC. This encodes CASSPVVADRGHEQYF.

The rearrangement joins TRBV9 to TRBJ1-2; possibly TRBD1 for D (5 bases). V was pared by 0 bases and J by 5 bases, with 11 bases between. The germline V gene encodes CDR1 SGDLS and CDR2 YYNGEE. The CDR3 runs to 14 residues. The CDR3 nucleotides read TGTGCCAGCAGCGTAGCCGGGACTTCTTATGGCTACACCTTC. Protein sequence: CASSVAGTSYGYTF.